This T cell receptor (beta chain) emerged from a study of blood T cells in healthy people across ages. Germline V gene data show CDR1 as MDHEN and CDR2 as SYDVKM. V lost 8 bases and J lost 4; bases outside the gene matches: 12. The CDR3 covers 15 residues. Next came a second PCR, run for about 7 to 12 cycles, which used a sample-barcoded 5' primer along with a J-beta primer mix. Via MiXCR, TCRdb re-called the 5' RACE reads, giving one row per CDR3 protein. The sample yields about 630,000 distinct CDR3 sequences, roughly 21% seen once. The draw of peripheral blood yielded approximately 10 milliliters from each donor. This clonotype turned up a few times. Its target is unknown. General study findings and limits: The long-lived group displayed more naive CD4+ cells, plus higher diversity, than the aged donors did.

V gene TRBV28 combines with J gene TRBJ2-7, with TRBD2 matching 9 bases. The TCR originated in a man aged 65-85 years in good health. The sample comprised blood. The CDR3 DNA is TGTGCCAGCCGGTCGAGTAGCGGGAGATCTTACGAGCAGTACTTC. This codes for CASRSSSGRSYEQYF.